The rows below give T cell receptor beta chains drawn from one sample of a study of Ad26.COV2.S vaccination and SARS-CoV-2 variants. Libraries were prepared by immunoSEQ multiplex PCR; TCRdb keeps only in-frame clonotypes and omits some of them. The sample consists of a few hundred thousand clones, 85% to 90% of them appearing once. Sequencing used peripheral blood, obtained in a trial of Ad26.COV2.S vaccine versus placebo. The receptors derive from a person between 18 and 60 years old who received the Ad26.COV2.S COVID-19 vaccine or a placebo. Both conserved end residues are part of each CDR3. A D gene is named only where the DNA matches it firmly.

j_gene	len	v_gene	d_gene	CDR3aa
TRBJ2-5	17	TRBV18	TRBD2	CASSPLAGGPYQETQYF
TRBJ1-4	15	TRBV7-3	TRBD1	CASSQANRGGEKLFF
TRBJ2-3	15	TRBV7-2	-	CASSPTTGNTDTQYF
TRBJ1-2	15	TRBV6-5	-	CASSYSFDRRYGYTF
TRBJ2-7	15	TRBV27	TRBD1	CASSTGGQVGYEQYF
TRBJ1-1	14	TRBV25-1	-	CASRPGATDTEAFF
TRBJ1-1	13	TRBV10-3	TRBD1	CASRDRGGTEAFF
TRBJ2-1	13	TRBV27	-	CASRGGVYNEQFF
TRBJ1-5	14	TRBV9	-	CASSVDGGNQPQHF
TRBJ1-4	16	TRBV2	TRBD1	CASSERRGQGGGKLFF
TRBJ2-3	15	TRBV18	TRBD2	CASSPSGGPPDTQYF
TRBJ2-1	15	TRBV19	TRBD1	CASSNTGGTYNEQFF
TRBJ1-1	14	TRBV6-1	TRBD1	CASSEPTGLTEAFF
TRBJ2-1	15	TRBV7-2	TRBD1	CASSFTGTGHNEQFF
TRBJ2-7	14	TRBV6-5	TRBD1	CASSRDREPYEQYF
TRBJ1-5	14	TRBV5-8	TRBD1	CASSPRTGSQPQHF
TRBJ2-7	15	TRBV29-1	TRBD1	CSVPWWGQGAYEQYF
TRBJ2-7	15	TRBV18	-	CASSPGVASSYEQYF
TRBJ1-2	14	TRBV7-2	-	CASTFRGARGGYTF
TRBJ1-5	15	TRBV28	-	CASSLGGWGSQPQHF
TRBJ1-1	15	TRBV6-5	-	CASSRVLGIGTEAFF
TRBJ2-1	15	TRBV9	TRBD2	CASSGLAGATNEQFF
TRBJ2-3	14	TRBV4-3	-	CASSQDLELRTQYF
TRBJ1-6	15	TRBV7-2	-	CASSPNGGGDSPLHF
TRBJ1-5	17	TRBV27	-	CASSLILRPYENQPQHF
TRBJ2-7	13	TRBV30	-	CAWSVLSGNEQYF
TRBJ2-2	16	TRBV3-1/TRBV3-2	TRBD2	CASSQRTSLNTGELFF
TRBJ2-7	15	TRBV13	-	CASSLEVRLSYEQYF
TRBJ1-2	17	TRBV18	TRBD1	CASSPINSGGADYGYTF
TRBJ2-1	13	TRBV29-1	TRBD1	CSVAGTGYGEQFF
TRBJ2-7	12	TRBV18	-	CASSPAGTEQYF
TRBJ1-3	14	TRBV7-9	-	CASSLGTLGNTIYF
TRBJ1-2	16	TRBV3-1/TRBV3-2	TRBD1	CASSRGQGTANYGYTF
TRBJ1-5	15	TRBV19	-	CASSTAIYSNQPQHF
TRBJ2-4	18	TRBV6-2/TRBV6-3	-	CASSYSAAGVAAKNIQYF
TRBJ1-3	13	TRBV28	-	CASSDSAGNTIYF
TRBJ1-4	13	TRBV5-6	-	CASSWAGNEKLFF
TRBJ2-5	15	TRBV4-2	TRBD2	CASSQDPGGWETQYF
TRBJ2-5	15	TRBV18	TRBD1	CASSPGTGGVETQYF
TRBJ2-5	13	TRBV5-4	-	CASSLGAGETQYF
TRBJ2-3	17	TRBV9	TRBD2	CASSVGWGGGVTDTQYF
TRBJ2-1	15	TRBV15	TRBD1	CATSSRDRVSNEQFF